The 32 T cell receptor beta chains reported below all come from one sample, sequenced in a study of cytomegalovirus exposure and HLA in healthy donors. PCR used 60 Vbeta primers and 13 Jbeta primers. Repertoires were generated with immunoSEQ multiplex PCR, while TCRdb's copy carries only in-frame clones and drops some. The sample yields some 200,000 clones, approximately 80% seen once. The sample taken for sequencing was PBMCs. The receptors were gathered from a girl aged 10-17 years in good health and CMV-seronegative.

J is TRBJ1-2 and V is TRBV28; TRBD1 agrees at 8 bases. Germline-derived CDR1 and CDR2 are MDHEN and SYDVKM. This CDR3 has 15 residues. Germline trimming cut 4 bases from V and 5 bases from J; bases unmatched to any gene: 9. The CDR3 reads CASSSRTGPPYGYTF. CDR3 bases: TGTGCCAGCAGTTCCCGGACAGGGCCGCCTTATGGCTACACCTTC.

CDR3 region: CATSRGLADYEQYF. In DNA form, the CDR3 reads TGTGCCACCAGCAGAGGGCTAGCGGACTACGAGCAGTACTTC. This sequence joins TRBV15 and TRBJ2-7, with TRBD2 matching over 7 bases. The V gene's germline CDR1 is LNHNV and CDR2 YYDKDF (reference sequence). The V and J ends lost 1 base and 3 bases, in that order; junction bases with no gene match: 3. The CDR3 covers 14 residues.

The rearrangement uses TRBV29-1 and TRBJ1-2; TRBD1 agrees at 7 bases. V lost 6 bases to trimming and J lost 4 bases; unmatched junction nucleotides: 8. The CDR3 has 13 residues. Germline CDR1 and CDR2: SQVTM and ANQGSEA. The CDR3 coding sequence is TGCAGCGTCCAGACAGGGCTTGGCTATGGCTACACCTTC. Translation gives CSVQTGLGYGYTF.

This clone appeared a few times. The chain is built from TRBV4-3 and TRBJ2-1; D gene uncertain. V lost 1 base, J lost 12 bases, and 13 bases lay in between. Germline V gene data show CDR1 as LGHNA and CDR2 as YSLEER. The CDR3 runs 13 residues. The CDR3 sequence: CASSQAQRTGQFF. The CDR3 DNA sequence: TGCGCCAGCAGCCAAGCCCAACGTACTGGGCAGTTCTTC.

CDR3 loop: CASSLAGQHKFF. The DNA for the CDR3 is TGTGCCAGCAGCTTAGCTGGACAGCACAAGTTCTTC. This chain links TRBV7-2 with TRBJ2-1; TRBD1 is a possible D gene (6 bases). CDR3 length equals 12 residues. Germline V gives CDR1 SGHTA, CDR2 FQGNSA. The V end lost 0 bases, the J end lost 14 bases, and 11 bases lay between the germline ends.

The chain combines TRBV4-2 with TRBJ1-1; D uncertain. CDR1 LGHNA and CDR2 YNFKEQ come from the germline V gene. Between the trimmed V and J ends, which lost 0 bases and 2 bases, there was a span of 13 bases. This CDR3 is built from 16 residues. CDR3 loop: CASSQEGGITNTEAFF. DNA of the CDR3: TGTGCCAGCAGCCAAGAGGGAGGCATAACAAACACTGAAGCTTTCTTT.

This sequence joins TRBV7-6 and TRBJ2-7, with 11 positions matching TRBD2. This CDR3 contains 16 residues. CDR1 and CDR2 (germline): SGHVS, FNYEAQ. The junction had 6 bases not matched to a gene; V was cut back by 2 bases and J by 3 bases. CDR3 loop: CASSLTGTSGNYEQYF. The DNA of the CDR3 is TGTGCCAGCAGCTTAACCGGGACTAGCGGAAACTACGAGCAGTACTTC.

The chain is built from TRBV28 and TRBJ2-3; a weak D match, TRBD2 (5 bases). CDR3 length: 16 amino acids. In germline, CDR1 is MDHEN, CDR2 SYDVKM. Deletions cut 5 bases from V and 0 bases from J, with 15 bases between. The DNA of the CDR3 is TGTGCCAGCAGTCTCGGCGGGTCGCGAAGCACAGATACGCAGTATTTT. Encoded protein: CASSLGGSRSTDTQYF. The full variable domain, its missing parts supplied by reference TRBV28 and TRBJ2-3, is DVKVTQSSRYLVKRTGEKVFLECVQDMDHENMFWYRQDPGLGLRLIYFSYDVKMKEKGDIPEGYSVSREKKERFSLILESASTNQTSMYLCASSLGGSRSTDTQYFGPGTRLTVL.

V is TRBV18 and J is TRBJ1-1; 7 positions match TRBD1. The germline V gene has CDR1 KGHSH and CDR2 LQKENI. The CDR3 extends over 16 amino acids. Unmatched junction bases numbered 7, after V lost 2 bases and J lost 1 base. The CDR3 spells CASSPVPGGRNTEAFF. CDR3 in DNA: TGTGCCAGCTCACCAGTTCCAGGGGGACGGAACACTGAAGCTTTCTTT.

The chain carries TRBV30 and TRBJ1-5; 7 bases agree with TRBD1. Germline V gene sequence: CDR1 GTSNPN, CDR2 SVGIG (reference sequence). V shed 2 bases, J shed 6 bases, and the junction held 7 bases outside the gene matches. CDR3 length: 14 residues. The CDR3 DNA is TGTGCCTGGAGTTCTGACAGGGTGGTTCAGCCCCAGCATTTT. It specifies CAWSSDRVVQPQHF.

The genes are TRBV6-5 and TRBJ2-7; D call uncertain. The CDR3 totals 15 residues. From germline, CDR1 is MNHEY and CDR2 SVGAGI. The V and J ends lost 2 bases and 1 base respectively, with 12 bases between them. CDR3 loop: CASSYKFPRSYEQYF. The DNA for the CDR3 is TGTGCCAGCAGTTACAAATTCCCCCGGTCCTACGAGCAGTACTTC.

The chain links TRBV4-1 to TRBJ2-3; the match to TRBD2 covers 13 bases. The junction had 7 bases not matched to a gene; V was cut back by 4 bases and J by 3 bases. The CDR3 extends over 17 amino acids. CDR1 MGHRA and CDR2 YSYEKL come from the germline V gene. The CDR3 protein is CASSLRTSGRGTDTQYF. The DNA of the CDR3 is TGCGCCAGCAGCCTTCGGACTAGCGGGAGAGGGACAGATACGCAGTATTTT.

The gene calls are TRBV12-5 and TRBJ2-1; no definite D call. The CDR3 loop spans 17 amino acids. V was cut by 0 bases and J by 0 bases, with 12 bases left in between. Germline values: CDR1 LGHNT, CDR2 FRNRAP. CDR3: CASGLVLGSSSYNEQFF. The CDR3 nucleotides are TGTGCTAGTGGTTTGGTACTGGGTAGCAGCTCCTACAATGAGCAGTTCTTC.

The chain uses TRBV4-2 and TRBJ2-2; no reliable D call. CDR1 is LGHNA, CDR2 YNFKEQ, per germline. The CDR3 is made up of 14 amino acids. Trimming stripped 5 bases from V and 0 bases from J, with 7 bases between. The CDR3 reads CASSIHTNTGELFF. CDR3 DNA: TGTGCCAGCAGCATACACACGAACACCGGGGAGCTGTTTTTT.

V usage is TRBV25-1 and J usage is TRBJ2-7; a weak D match, TRBD1 (6 bases). Looked up from germline, CDR1 is MGHDK and CDR2 is SYGVNS. V was trimmed by 1 base and J by 4 bases, leaving 11 bases between them. This CDR3 region has 14 residues. Here the CDR3 reads CASSEWTDRYEQYF. CDR3 coding DNA: TGTGCCAGCAGTGAATGGACAGACCGATACGAGCAGTACTTC.

The V and J genes are TRBV11-2 and TRBJ2-7; tentative D call: TRBD1 (6 bases). Per germline, CDR1 SGHAT and CDR2 FQNNGV. This CDR3 has 17 residues. Trimming shortened V by 5 bases and J by 8 bases, and 28 bases separated the two germline ends. This CDR3 reads CASSPDIMKDRTTKQYF. The CDR3 DNA follows: TGTGCCAGCAGCCCAGACATAATGAAGGACAGAACTACGAAGCAGTACTTC.

This clone was seen a handful of times. The chain recombines TRBV4-2 with TRBJ1-1; unclear D gene. The germline V and J ends were trimmed by 0 bases and 4 bases, with 12 bases remaining between them. CDR1 and CDR2 (germline): LGHNA, YNFKEQ. This CDR3 contains 15 residues. The CDR3 DNA sequence: TGTGCCAGCAGCCAAGATCTTCGAGGTGGCACTGAAGCTTTCTTT. Its protein is CASSQDLRGGTEAFF.

Of note for this clone: This same CDR3 is encoded by further DNA sequences in the sample. V and J are TRBV19 and TRBJ1-5, with 8 bases matching TRBD1. CDR1 and CDR2 from the germline V gene are LNHDA and SQIVND (reference sequence). V was pared by 4 bases and J by 4 bases, with 3 bases of the junction left unmatched. The CDR3 runs 14 residues. As DNA, the CDR3 is TGTGCCAGTAGTACCACAGGGGGTAATCAGCCCCAGCATTTT. Protein: CASSTTGGNQPQHF.

This chain links TRBV29-1 with TRBJ1-6; maybe TRBD1 (5 bases). This CDR3 has 13 residues. Germline V CDR1 and CDR2: SQVTM, ANQGSEA. Trimming shortened V by 4 bases and J by 9 bases, and 13 bases separated the two germline ends. CDR3 in DNA: TGCAGCGTTGTTGTCAGGGAAGGTTCACCCCTCCACTTT. Translating it yields CSVVVREGSPLHF.

V is TRBV5-1 and J is TRBJ2-2; maybe TRBD1 (6 bases). Germline lookup yields CDR1 SGHRS and CDR2 YFSETQ. The ends were cut back, 0 bases at V and 6 bases at J, with 15 bases in the middle. The CDR3 is 16 amino acids. CDR3: CASSLGGTLSSGELFF. Written as DNA, the CDR3 is TGCGCCAGCAGCTTGGGTGGGACACTGAGCTCCGGGGAGCTGTTTTTT.

V and J are TRBV7-2 and TRBJ1-1, with unresolved D. Per the germline V gene, CDR1 is SGHTA and CDR2 is FQGNSA. This CDR3 has 12 amino acids. V was cut by 1 base and J by 11 bases, with 11 bases left in between. Here the CDR3 DNA reads TGTGCCAGCAGCTTAGACGGGTACGTGGCTTTCTTT. Residues: CASSLDGYVAFF. Variable domain in full (rest from reference TRBV7-2 and TRBJ1-1): GAGVSQSPSNKVTEKGKDVELRCDPISGHTALYWYRQSLGQGLEFLIYFQGNSAPDKSGLPSDRFSAERTGGSVSTLTIQRTQQEDSAVYLCASSLDGYVAFFGQGTRLTVV.

The genes are TRBV6-1 and TRBJ2-7, with a weak D call TRBD1 (6 bases). Germline V CDR1 and CDR2: MNHNS, SASEGT. The CDR3 loop spans 13 amino acids. Trimming cost V 3 bases and J 5 bases, with 11 bases left between them. CDR3 protein: CASSDGTGNEQYF. DNA of the CDR3: TGTGCCAGCAGTGATGGTACAGGGAACGAGCAGTACTTC.

V is TRBV7-2 and J is TRBJ1-1, with D possibly being TRBD1 (5 bases). This CDR3 has 14 amino acids. The V gene's germline CDR1 is SGHTA and CDR2 FQGNSA. The V gene lost 4 bases and the J gene lost 7 bases, with 16 bases spanning the gap. CDR3 sequence (DNA): TGTGCCAGCAGCTCTTGGGGGGGGATGGTTGAAGCTTTCTTT. Its translation is CASSSWGGMVEAFF. Together with reference TRBV7-2 and TRBJ1-1, the CDR3 gives the full variable domain: GAGVSQSPSNKVTEKGKDVELRCDPISGHTALYWYRQSLGQGLEFLIYFQGNSAPDKSGLPSDRFSAERTGGSVSTLTIQRTQQEDSAVYLCASSSWGGMVEAFFGQGTRLTVV.

The V gene is TRBV2, the J gene TRBJ2-3; D may be TRBD2 (6 bases). Germline CDR1 SNHLY, CDR2 FYNNEI. V was shortened by 10 bases and J by 3 bases, with 14 bases between the two germline ends. The CDR3 runs 13 residues. The CDR3 sequence: CATSNGGTDTQYF. The CDR3 nucleotides are TGTGCCACCTCTAACGGGGGTACAGATACGCAGTATTTT. The entire variable domain, with the rest obtained from reference TRBV2 and TRBJ2-3, is as follows: EPEVTQTPSHQVTQMGQEVILRCVPISNHLYFYWYRQILGQKVEFLVSFYNNEISEKSEIFDDQFSVERPDGSNFTLKIRSTKLEDSAMYFCATSNGGTDTQYFGPGTRLTVL.

The table lists this clone with a count of one. The rearrangement joins TRBV5-1 to TRBJ2-1, with D perhaps TRBD2 (6 bases). Germline CDR1 reads SGHRS; CDR2 reads YFSETQ. The ends were cut back, 4 bases at V and 9 bases at J, with 20 bases in the middle. CDR3 length: 15 residues. The CDR3 reads CASSLALGSSREQFF. In DNA form, the CDR3 reads TGCGCCAGCAGCCTAGCGTTAGGGAGCTCTCGTGAGCAGTTCTTC.

This clone was recorded a few times. The rearrangement joins TRBV9 to TRBJ2-6; D remains unclear. CDR3 length: 19 amino acids. Germline V lookup: CDR1 SGDLS, CDR2 YYNGEE. V dropped 0 bases and J dropped 0 bases, with 16 bases sitting between them. CDR3: CASSVVGSGRSSGANVLTF. As DNA, the CDR3 is TGTGCCAGCAGCGTAGTAGGCTCCGGCCGGAGCTCTGGGGCCAACGTCCTGACTTTC.

V gene TRBV19 combines with J gene TRBJ2-1, with a tentative D call TRBD1 (6 bases). Trimming removed 4 bases from V and 7 bases from J, with 14 bases in between. The germline V gene encodes CDR1 LNHDA and CDR2 SQIVND (reference sequence). This CDR3 has 14 amino acids. The CDR3 sequence is CASSTNRVANEQFF. CDR3 bases: TGTGCCAGTAGTACTAACAGGGTAGCGAATGAGCAGTTCTTC.

The chain uses TRBV4-2 and TRBJ2-1, with D hard to call. V was shortened by 0 bases and J by 5 bases, with 11 bases between the two germline ends. The CDR3 has 15 residues. Germline values: CDR1 LGHNA, CDR2 YNFKEQ. The CDR3 region has the DNA TGTGCCAGCAGCCAAGATCGGGTATCCCACAATGAGCAGTTCTTC. Residues: CASSQDRVSHNEQFF.

The chain is built from TRBV19 and TRBJ2-2; possibly TRBD2 for D (5 bases). Trimming stripped 3 bases from V and 1 base from J, with 9 bases between. The CDR3 has 15 amino acids. Germline loops: CDR1 LNHDA, CDR2 SQIVND (reference sequence). The CDR3 DNA is TGTGCCAGTAGTATTATCGGGGTGAACACCGGGGAGCTGTTTTTT. It encodes CASSIIGVNTGELFF.

This rearrangement joins TRBV7-9 to TRBJ1-2, with TRBD1 identical over 7 bases. The CDR3 contains 14 residues. Germline V CDR1 and CDR2: SEHNR, FQNEAQ (reference sequence). The J segment lost 5 bases and the V segment lost 5 bases, leaving 8 bases of the junction unmatched. CDR3 nucleotides: TGTGCCAGCAGCCTGGAAGGGGGCCCGTATGGCTACACCTTC. Amino acid sequence: CASSLEGGPYGYTF.

This clone was picked up one time. The chain combines TRBV10-3 with TRBJ2-7; a weak D match, TRBD1 (6 bases). Trimming removed 6 bases at V and 6 bases at J, with 12 bases between. This CDR3 is built from 12 residues. CDR1 is ENHRY, CDR2 SYGVKD, per germline. The DNA for the CDR3 is TGTGCCATCAGGGAAACAGGGACCGAGCAGTACTTC. Translation: CAIRETGTEQYF.

There are a few counts of this clone. V and J are TRBV4-1 and TRBJ2-1; TRBD1 might be the D (6 bases). The germline V and J ends were trimmed by 3 bases and 6 bases, with 12 bases remaining between them. Per the germline V gene, CDR1 is MGHRA and CDR2 is YSYEKL. CDR3 length: 14 residues. This CDR3 reads CASSQSTGLNEQFF. DNA for the CDR3: TGCGCCAGCAGCCAGTCTACAGGGCTCAATGAGCAGTTCTTC.